This is a list of T cell receptor beta chains from one sample in a study of shared clonotypes between healthy human individuals. Repertoires were generated with immunoSEQ multiplex PCR, while TCRdb's copy carries only in-frame clones and drops some. The sample includes millions of clones, just over 90% of them seen just once. The sample consisted of naive CD8+ T cells from PBMCs. The receptors here all came from a man younger than 35 in good health. Some clones in this sample may be carry-over from other donors' samples. Each CDR3 is given with its conserved first and last residue. The order of the fields is J gene, clone size, D gene, V gene, CDR3 protein, CDR3 DNA. D genes are given only for firm matches. Rows give clone size only sometimes, using once, few, many, or a class for an expanded clone.

TRBJ2-7,NA,TRBD2,TRBV29-1,CSVGWASGIYEQYF,TGCAGCGTTGGGTGGGCTAGCGGGATCTACGAGCAGTACTTC
TRBJ2-1,NA,NA,TRBV7-8,CASRLLGERNNEQFF,TGTGCCAGCAGGTTACTTGGGGAGCGGAACAATGAGCAGTTCTTC
TRBJ1-3,NA,NA,TRBV13,CASSLRAAIKTIYF,TGTGCCAGCAGCTTAAGGGCGGCGATTAAAACCATATATTTT
TRBJ2-7,NA,NA,TRBV5-6,CASSLALAVNEQYF,TGTGCCAGCAGCTTGGCACTAGCCGTCAACGAGCAGTACTTC
TRBJ1-2,NA,NA,TRBV25-1,CASSGPKGRGASGYTF,TGTGCCAGCAGTGGACCCAAGGGCCGGGGGGCTAGTGGCTACACCTTC
TRBJ2-1,NA,TRBD2,TRBV7-9,CASSLPAGSSYNEQFF,TGTGCCAGCAGTTTACCAGCGGGGAGCTCCTACAATGAGCAGTTCTTC
TRBJ2-7,NA,NA,TRBV29-1,CSVEGANSYEQYF,TGCAGCGTTGAAGGAGCTAACTCCTACGAGCAGTACTTC
TRBJ1-5,NA,TRBD1,TRBV6-6,CASSLDRAGNQPQHF,TGTGCCAGCAGCCTCGACAGGGCTGGAAATCAGCCCCAGCATTTT
TRBJ2-2,NA,NA,TRBV27,CASSPTGPGELFF,TGTGCCAGCAGTCCGACAGGTCCCGGGGAGCTGTTTTTT
TRBJ2-7,NA,TRBD2,TRBV6-6,CASSYWAGDLAEQYF,TGTGCCAGCAGTTACTGGGCGGGGGACCTTGCGGAGCAGTACTTC
TRBJ1-2,NA,NA,TRBV9,CASSVDGGYGYTF,TGTGCCAGCAGCGTAGACGGAGGGTATGGCTACACCTTC
TRBJ1-5,NA,NA,TRBV19,CASSILSQGEGNQPQHF,TGTGCCAGTAGTATCCTGAGCCAAGGTGAGGGCAATCAGCCCCAGCATTTT
TRBJ2-1,once,TRBD2,TRBV2,CASSEERTGGPDNEQFF,TGTGCCAGCAGTGAAGAGAGAACGGGAGGGCCCGACAATGAGCAGTTCTTC
TRBJ1-3,NA,NA,TRBV6-1,CASSELGGGSGNTIYF,TGTGCCAGCAGTGAACTGGGCGGAGGCTCTGGAAACACCATATATTTT
TRBJ1-1,NA,NA,TRBV5-1,CASNEVGLNTEAFF,TGCGCCAGCAACGAGGTAGGGCTGAACACTGAAGCTTTCTTT
TRBJ2-1,NA,NA,TRBV28,CASGNPRTVPNEQFF,TGTGCCAGCGGAAACCCCCGGACAGTCCCGAATGAGCAGTTCTTC
TRBJ1-3,NA,NA,TRBV7-8,CASSPAPAALDNTIYF,TGTGCCAGCAGCCCCGCGCCCGCAGCCCTAGACAACACCATATATTTT
TRBJ1-2,NA,TRBD1,TRBV7-2,CASGGVYGQGLAGYTF,TGTGCCAGCGGTGGTGTTTATGGACAGGGGCTGGCTGGCTACACCTTC
TRBJ1-1,NA,NA,TRBV27,CASSLIQGIGNTEAFF,TGTGCCAGCAGTTTAATCCAGGGGATAGGGAACACTGAAGCTTTCTTT
TRBJ1-2,few,NA,TRBV10-3,CAISEPNMEYGYTF,TGTGCCATCAGTGAGCCTAATATGGAATATGGCTACACCTTC
TRBJ1-3,few,NA,TRBV2,CASSADPYSGNTIYF,TGTGCCAGCAGTGCAGACCCCTACAGTGGAAACACCATATATTTT
TRBJ2-7,NA,NA,TRBV28,CASSWTIFSYEQYF,TGTGCCAGCAGCTGGACTATTTTCTCCTACGAGCAGTACTTC
TRBJ1-1,NA,NA,TRBV6-5,CASKLTRLAEAFF,TGTGCCAGCAAGCTGACTAGGCTAGCTGAAGCTTTCTTT
TRBJ2-7,NA,NA,TRBV28,CASGRSYEQYF,TGTGCCAGCGGCCGTTCCTACGAGCAGTACTTC
TRBJ2-2,NA,TRBD1,TRBV28,CASSLTGGGELFF,TGTGCCAGCAGTTTGACAGGGGGCGGGGAGCTGTTTTTT
TRBJ2-1,NA,NA,TRBV5-1,CASREGLWNEQFF,TGCGCCAGCAGGGAGGGCCTTTGGAATGAGCAGTTCTTC
TRBJ2-3,NA,NA,TRBV7-9,CASSLRTPSTDTQYF,TGTGCCAGCAGCTTACGGACCCCTAGCACAGATACGCAGTATTTT
TRBJ2-1,NA,TRBD2,TRBV7-9,CASSLGGRAAEQFF,TGTGCCAGCAGCTTAGGAGGGAGGGCCGCTGAGCAGTTCTTC
TRBJ2-2,NA,NA,TRBV9,CASSDRGELFF,TGTGCCAGCAGCGACCGGGGGGAGCTGTTTTTT
TRBJ1-3,NA,NA,TRBV4-1,CASSQGLSGNTIYF,TGCGCCAGCAGCCAAGGACTTTCTGGAAACACCATATATTTT
TRBJ1-2,NA,TRBD1,TRBV9,CASSRTGLNYGYTF,TGTGCCAGCAGCAGGACAGGCTTGAACTATGGCTACACCTTC
TRBJ2-6,NA,NA,TRBV9,CASSVADSGANVLTF,TGTGCCAGCAGCGTAGCGGACTCTGGGGCCAACGTCCTGACTTTC
TRBJ2-7,NA,TRBD1,TRBV18,CASSPPPQGALYEQYF,TGTGCCAGCTCACCACCGCCCCAGGGGGCCTTGTACGAGCAGTACTTC
TRBJ1-2,NA,NA,TRBV25-1,CASSESGVYYGYTF,TGTGCCAGCAGTGAATCGGGGGTTTACTATGGCTACACCTTC
TRBJ2-7,NA,TRBD2,TRBV27,CASSSPGREDGHEQYF,TGTGCCAGCAGTTCCCCTGGGCGGGAGGACGGCCACGAGCAGTACTTC
TRBJ2-1,NA,TRBD2,TRBV5-1,CASSLWGLAGGYNEQFF,TGCGCCAGCAGCTTGTGGGGCCTAGCGGGAGGGTACAATGAGCAGTTCTTC
TRBJ2-1,NA,NA,TRBV19,CASSIWAGSGNEQFF,TGTGCCAGTAGTATCTGGGCAGGGAGTGGGAATGAGCAGTTCTTC
TRBJ2-2,once,NA,TRBV5-8,CASSVRVRLVQNTGELFF,TGTGCCAGCAGCGTTAGAGTTCGACTAGTCCAGAACACCGGGGAGCTGTTTTTT
TRBJ2-7,NA,TRBD1,TRBV4-3,CASSPSPTGGYEQYF,TGCGCCAGCAGCCCTTCCCCGACAGGGGGCTACGAGCAGTACTTC
TRBJ2-7,NA,TRBD2,TRBV5-1,CASSLGLAGTYEQYF,TGCGCCAGCAGCTTGGGGCTAGCGGGGACCTACGAGCAGTACTTC
TRBJ2-1,NA,TRBD1,TRBV6-1,CASSDRDPNLTGGLDNEQFF,TGTGCCAGCAGTGACCGAGATCCAAATTTGACAGGGGGGTTGGACAATGAGCAGTTCTTC
TRBJ1-1,NA,NA,TRBV28,CASSRAIEAFF,TGTGCCAGCAGTCGTGCGATTGAAGCTTTCTTT
TRBJ1-3,NA,TRBD1,TRBV15,CATSTWTGGQSGNTIYF,TGTGCCACCAGCACCTGGACAGGGGGCCAATCTGGAAACACCATATATTTT
TRBJ2-3,NA,NA,TRBV7-2,CASSLVATSTDTQYF,TGTGCCAGCAGCTTAGTTGCGACCAGCACAGATACGCAGTATTTT
TRBJ2-7,once,TRBD2,TRBV6-5,CASSYSLAGALSEQYF,TGTGCCAGCAGTTACTCACTAGCGGGAGCGCTCAGCGAGCAGTACTTC
TRBJ2-5,NA,NA,TRBV5-5,CASRLYTARGGETQYF,TGTGCCAGCAGGCTCTACACTGCCAGGGGTGGGGAGACCCAGTACTTC
TRBJ2-7,NA,NA,TRBV7-6,CASSLGLGSSYEQYF,TGTGCCAGCAGCTTAGGTTTGGGCAGTTCCTACGAGCAGTACTTC
TRBJ2-1,NA,TRBD1,TRBV27,CASSDREPTNEQFF,TGTGCCAGCAGCGACAGGGAACCTACAAATGAGCAGTTCTTC
TRBJ1-2,few,NA,TRBV10-3,CAISDSGTFGYTF,TGTGCCATCAGTGACTCCGGGACCTTCGGCTACACCTTC
TRBJ2-3,NA,TRBD2,TRBV7-8,CASSLAVGRSGYTDTQYF,TGTGCCAGCAGCTTAGCAGTTGGTCGTAGCGGGTATACAGATACGCAGTATTTT
TRBJ2-7,NA,NA,TRBV13,CASSLSVNTYEQYF,TGTGCCAGCAGCTTATCGGTTAATACCTACGAGCAGTACTTC
TRBJ2-7,NA,TRBD1,TRBV4-3,CASSHAYRGRNEQYF,TGCGCCAGCAGCCACGCGTACAGGGGGCGGAACGAGCAGTACTTC